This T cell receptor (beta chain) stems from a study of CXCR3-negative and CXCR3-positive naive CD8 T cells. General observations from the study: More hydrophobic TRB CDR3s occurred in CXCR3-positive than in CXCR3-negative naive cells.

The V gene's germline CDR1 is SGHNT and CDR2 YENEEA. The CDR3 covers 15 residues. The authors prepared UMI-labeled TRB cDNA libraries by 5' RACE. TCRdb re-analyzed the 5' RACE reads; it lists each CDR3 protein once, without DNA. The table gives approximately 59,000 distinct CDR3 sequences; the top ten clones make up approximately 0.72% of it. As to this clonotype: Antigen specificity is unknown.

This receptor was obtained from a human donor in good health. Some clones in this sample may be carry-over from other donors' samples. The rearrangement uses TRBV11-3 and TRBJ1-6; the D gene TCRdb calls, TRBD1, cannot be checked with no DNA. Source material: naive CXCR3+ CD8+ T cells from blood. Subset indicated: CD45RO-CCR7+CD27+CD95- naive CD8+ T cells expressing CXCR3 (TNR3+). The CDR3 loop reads CASSPRTGMNSPLHF.